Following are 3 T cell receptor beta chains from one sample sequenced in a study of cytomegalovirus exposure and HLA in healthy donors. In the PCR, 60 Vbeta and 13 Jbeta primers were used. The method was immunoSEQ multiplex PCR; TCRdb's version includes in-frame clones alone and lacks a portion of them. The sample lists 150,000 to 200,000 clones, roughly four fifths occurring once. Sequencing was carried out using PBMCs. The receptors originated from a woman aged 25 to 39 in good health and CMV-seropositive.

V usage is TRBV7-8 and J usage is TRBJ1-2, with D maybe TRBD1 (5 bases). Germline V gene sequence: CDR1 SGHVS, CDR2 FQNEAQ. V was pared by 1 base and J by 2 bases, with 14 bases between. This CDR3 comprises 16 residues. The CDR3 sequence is CASSLERRGGNYGYTF. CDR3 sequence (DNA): TGTGCCAGCAGCTTAGAGCGGAGGGGCGGGAACTATGGCTACACCTTC.

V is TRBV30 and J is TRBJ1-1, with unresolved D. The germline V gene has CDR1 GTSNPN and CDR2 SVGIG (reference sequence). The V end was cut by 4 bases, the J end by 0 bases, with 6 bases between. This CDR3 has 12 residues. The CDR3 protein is CAWNSMNTEAFF. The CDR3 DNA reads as TGTGCCTGGAACAGTATGAACACTGAAGCTTTCTTT.

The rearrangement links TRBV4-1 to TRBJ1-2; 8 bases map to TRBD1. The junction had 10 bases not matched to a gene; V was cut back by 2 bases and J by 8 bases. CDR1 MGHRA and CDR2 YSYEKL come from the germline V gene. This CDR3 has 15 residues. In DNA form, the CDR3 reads TGCGCCAGCAGCCAATTGGACAGGGAAGCGCGCGGCTACACCTTC. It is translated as CASSQLDREARGYTF.